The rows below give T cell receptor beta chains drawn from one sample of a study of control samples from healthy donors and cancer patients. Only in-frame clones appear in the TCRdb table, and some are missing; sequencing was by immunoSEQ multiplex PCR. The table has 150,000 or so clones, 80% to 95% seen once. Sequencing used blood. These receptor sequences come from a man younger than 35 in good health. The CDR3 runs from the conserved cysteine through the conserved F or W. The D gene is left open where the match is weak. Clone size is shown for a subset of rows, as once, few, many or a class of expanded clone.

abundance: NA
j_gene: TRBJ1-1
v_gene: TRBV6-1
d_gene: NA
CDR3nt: TGTGCCAGCAGTGAAGCCGGGGGGCCGACTGAAGCTTTCTTT
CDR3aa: CASSEAGGPTEAFF

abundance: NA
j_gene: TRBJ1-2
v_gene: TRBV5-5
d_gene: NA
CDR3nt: TGTGCCAGCAGCGTCGCTACAGACATCTACTATGGCTACACCTTC
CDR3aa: CASSVATDIYYGYTF

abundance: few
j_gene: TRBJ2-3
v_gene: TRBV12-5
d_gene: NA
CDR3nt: TGTGCTAGTGGTTTAGGGAGCCCCACAGATACGCAGTATTTT
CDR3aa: CASGLGSPTDTQYF

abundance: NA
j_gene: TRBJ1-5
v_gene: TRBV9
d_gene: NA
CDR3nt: TGTGCCAGCGGGGCGAGCGGCAATCAGCCCCAGCATTTT
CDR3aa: CASGASGNQPQHF

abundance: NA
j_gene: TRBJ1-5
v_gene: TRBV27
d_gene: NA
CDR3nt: TGTGCCAGCGGCTACGGTCAGCCCCAGCATTTT
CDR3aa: CASGYGQPQHF

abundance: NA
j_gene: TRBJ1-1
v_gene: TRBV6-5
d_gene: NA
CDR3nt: TGTGCCAGCAGTTACTCGGGCAGTTTGAACACTGAAGCTTTCTTT
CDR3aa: CASSYSGSLNTEAFF

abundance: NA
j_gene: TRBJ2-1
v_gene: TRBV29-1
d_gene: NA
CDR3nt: TGCAGCGCAACTAGCTCCTACAATGAGCAGTTCTTC
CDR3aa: CSATSSYNEQFF

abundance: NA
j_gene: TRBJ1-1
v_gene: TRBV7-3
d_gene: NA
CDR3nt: TGTGCCAGCAGCTTATGGCGAGACACTGAAGCTTTCTTT
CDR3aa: CASSLWRDTEAFF

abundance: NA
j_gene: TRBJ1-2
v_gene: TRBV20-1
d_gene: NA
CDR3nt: TGCAGTGCACAGACCGGAGGCGGCTACACCTTC
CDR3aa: CSAQTGGGYTF

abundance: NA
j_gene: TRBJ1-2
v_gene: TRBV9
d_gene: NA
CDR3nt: TGTGCCAGCAGCGTAAAGTCAGGGAACGGCTACACCTTC
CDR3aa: CASSVKSGNGYTF

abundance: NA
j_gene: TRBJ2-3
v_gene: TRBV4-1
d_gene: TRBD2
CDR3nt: TGCGCCAGCAGCCAATGGCTAGCGGGTCGGCCTAGCACAGATACGCAGTATTTT
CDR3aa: CASSQWLAGRPSTDTQYF

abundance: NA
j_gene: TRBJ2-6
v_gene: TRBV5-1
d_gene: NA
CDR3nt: TGCGCCAGCAGCTTGACAGTTTCAGGGGCCAACGTCCTGACTTTC
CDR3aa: CASSLTVSGANVLTF

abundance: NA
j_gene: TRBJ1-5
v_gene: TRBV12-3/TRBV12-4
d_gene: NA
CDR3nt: TGTGCCAGCAGTTCACAGCTTCCCCAGCATTTT
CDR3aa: CASSSQLPQHF

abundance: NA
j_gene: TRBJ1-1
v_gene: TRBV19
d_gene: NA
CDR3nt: TGTGCCAGTAGTATAGACAGCCTGAACACTGAAGCTTTCTTT
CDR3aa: CASSIDSLNTEAFF

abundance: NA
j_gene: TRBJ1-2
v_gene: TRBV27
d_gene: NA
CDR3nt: TGTGCCAGCAGGGGGAGTAACTATGGCTACACCTTC
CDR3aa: CASRGSNYGYTF

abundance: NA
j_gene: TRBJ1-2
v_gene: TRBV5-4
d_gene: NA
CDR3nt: TGTGCCAGCAGCGCGGGATCCTATGGCTACACCTTC
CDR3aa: CASSAGSYGYTF

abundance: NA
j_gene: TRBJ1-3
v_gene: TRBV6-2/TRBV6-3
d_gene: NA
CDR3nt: TGTGCCAGCAGTGGAGACAGCCCGGTTTCTGGAAACACCATATATTTT
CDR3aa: CASSGDSPVSGNTIYF

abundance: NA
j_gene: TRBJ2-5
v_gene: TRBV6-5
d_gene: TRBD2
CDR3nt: TGTGCCAGCAGTTATGGGAGCGGGAGGCCTATAGAGACCCAGTACTTC
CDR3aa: CASSYGSGRPIETQYF

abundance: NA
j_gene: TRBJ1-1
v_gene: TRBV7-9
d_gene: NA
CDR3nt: TGTGCCAGCAGCTTAGTAGGATCCGAGAGGGGCACTGAAGCTTTCTTT
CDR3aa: CASSLVGSERGTEAFF

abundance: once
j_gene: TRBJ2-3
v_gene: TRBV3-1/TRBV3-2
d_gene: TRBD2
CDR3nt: TGTGCCAGCAGAGACCCGGCTAGCGGGGCAGATACGCAGTATTTT
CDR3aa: CASRDPASGADTQYF

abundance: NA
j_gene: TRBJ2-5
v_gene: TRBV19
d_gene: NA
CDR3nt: TGTGCCAGCTCGGCCGCACAAGAGACCCAGTACTTC
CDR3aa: CASSAAQETQYF

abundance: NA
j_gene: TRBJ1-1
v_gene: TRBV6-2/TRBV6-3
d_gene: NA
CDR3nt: TGTGCCAGCAGTTACTCGACCCTCGGGGGGCAGGAGGCTTTCTTT
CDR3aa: CASSYSTLGGQEAFF

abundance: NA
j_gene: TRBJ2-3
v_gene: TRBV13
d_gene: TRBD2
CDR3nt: TGTGCCAGCAGCCTCCAGCGGGGGGGCGTAACAGATACGCAGTATTTT
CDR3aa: CASSLQRGGVTDTQYF

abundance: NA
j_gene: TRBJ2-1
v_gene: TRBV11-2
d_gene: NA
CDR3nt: TGTGCCAGCAGCCACAATGAGCAGTTCTTC
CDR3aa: CASSHNEQFF

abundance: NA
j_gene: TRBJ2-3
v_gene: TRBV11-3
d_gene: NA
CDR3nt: TGTGCCAGCAGCTTAGGCACGTCAGGATACCACACAGATACGCAGTATTTT
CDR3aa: CASSLGTSGYHTDTQYF

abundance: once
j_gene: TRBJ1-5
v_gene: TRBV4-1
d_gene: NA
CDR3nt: TGCGCCAGCAGCCCACCAGGGGTTCAGCCCCAGCATTTT
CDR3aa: CASSPPGVQPQHF

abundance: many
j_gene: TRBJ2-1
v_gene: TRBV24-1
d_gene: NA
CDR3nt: TGTGCCACCAGGGGGAAGGGTGAGCAGTTCTTC
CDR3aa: CATRGKGEQFF

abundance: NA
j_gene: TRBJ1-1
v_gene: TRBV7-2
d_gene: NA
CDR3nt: TGTGCCAGCAGCTCGGGAGCTTCTGAAGCTTTCTTT
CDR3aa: CASSSGASEAFF

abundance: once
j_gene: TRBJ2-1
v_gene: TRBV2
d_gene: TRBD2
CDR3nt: TGTGCCAGCAGACTAGCGGGTCTGAACTCCTACAATGAGCAGTTCTTC
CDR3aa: CASRLAGLNSYNEQFF

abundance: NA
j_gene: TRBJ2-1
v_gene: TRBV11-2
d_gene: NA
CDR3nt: TGTGCCAGCAGCTTAGTTGAGGGGGGGCCGAAGTTCTTC
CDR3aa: CASSLVEGGPKFF

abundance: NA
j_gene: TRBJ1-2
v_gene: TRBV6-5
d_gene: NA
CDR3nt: TGTGCCAGCAGTTACTCGGGAGAAGGCGGCTACACCTTC
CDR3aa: CASSYSGEGGYTF

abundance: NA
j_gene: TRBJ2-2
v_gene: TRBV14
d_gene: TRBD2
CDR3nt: TGTGCCAGCAGCACCCGACTAGCGGCGAACACCGGGGAGCTGTTTTTT
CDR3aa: CASSTRLAANTGELFF

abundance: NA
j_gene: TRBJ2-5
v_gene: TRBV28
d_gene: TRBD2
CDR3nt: TGTGCCAGCAGTTTATTGGAAAGCGGGAGGGAAGAGACCCAGTACTTC
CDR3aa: CASSLLESGREETQYF

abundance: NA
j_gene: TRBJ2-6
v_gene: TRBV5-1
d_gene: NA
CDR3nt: TGCGCCAGCAGCTTACAACCGGCTGGGGCCAACGTCCTGACTTTC
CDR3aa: CASSLQPAGANVLTF

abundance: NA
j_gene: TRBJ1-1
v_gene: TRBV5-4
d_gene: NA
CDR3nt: TGTGCCAGCAGCTTGAATGGGATGAACACTGAAGCTTTCTTT
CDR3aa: CASSLNGMNTEAFF

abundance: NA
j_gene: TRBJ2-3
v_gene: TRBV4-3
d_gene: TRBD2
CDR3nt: TGCGCCAGCAGCCAAGGACTAGCAACAGATACGCAGTATTTT
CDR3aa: CASSQGLATDTQYF

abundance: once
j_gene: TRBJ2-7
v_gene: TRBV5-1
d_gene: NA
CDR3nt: TGCGCCAGCAGCTTGGACGTAAATCCAGGGGCCGCCAACGAGCAGTACTTC
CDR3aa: CASSLDVNPGAANEQYF

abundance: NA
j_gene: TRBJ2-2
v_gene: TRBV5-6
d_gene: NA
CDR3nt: TGTGCCAGCAGCCAATGGGGAAACACCGGGGAGCTGTTTTTT
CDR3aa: CASSQWGNTGELFF

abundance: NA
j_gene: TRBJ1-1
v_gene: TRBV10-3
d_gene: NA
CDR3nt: TGTGCCATCAGTGATCCTTGGACGGAAAACACTGAAGCTTTCTTT
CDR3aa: CAISDPWTENTEAFF

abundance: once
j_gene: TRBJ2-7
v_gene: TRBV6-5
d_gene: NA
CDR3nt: TGTGCCAGCAGTTACTCGTCTGGGTCAGCCTACGAGCAGTACTTC
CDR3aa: CASSYSSGSAYEQYF

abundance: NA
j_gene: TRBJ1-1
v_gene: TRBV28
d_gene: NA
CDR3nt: TGTGCCAGCAGTTTCGGCGCGAACACTGAAGCTTTCTTT
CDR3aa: CASSFGANTEAFF

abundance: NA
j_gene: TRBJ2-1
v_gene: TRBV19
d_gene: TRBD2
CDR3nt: TGTGCCAGTAGTATGGGACTAGCGGGAGTAGGGCCCAATGAGCAGTTCTTC
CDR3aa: CASSMGLAGVGPNEQFF

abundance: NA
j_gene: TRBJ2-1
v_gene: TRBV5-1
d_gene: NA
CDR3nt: TGCGCCAGCAGCTGGACAGTTTACAATGAGCAGTTCTTC
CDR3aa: CASSWTVYNEQFF

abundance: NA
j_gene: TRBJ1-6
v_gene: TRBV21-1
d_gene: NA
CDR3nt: TGTGCCAGCAGCTTACGAGGTAGAGCCTATAATTCACCCCTCCACTTT
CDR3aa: CASSLRGRAYNSPLHF

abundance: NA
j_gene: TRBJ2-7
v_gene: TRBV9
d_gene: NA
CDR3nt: TGTGCCAGCAGCCTTGGCGGGGTGACCTACGAGCAGTACTTC
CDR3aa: CASSLGGVTYEQYF

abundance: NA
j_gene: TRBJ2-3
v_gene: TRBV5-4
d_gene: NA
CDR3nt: TGTGCCAGCAGCCCACCGGGGACCCGTCTCACAGATACGCAGTATTTT
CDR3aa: CASSPPGTRLTDTQYF

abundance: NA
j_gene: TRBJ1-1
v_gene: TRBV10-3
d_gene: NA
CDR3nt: TGTGCCATCAGTGAGCTCCCGTTGGGGGAAAACACTGAAGCTTTCTTT
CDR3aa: CAISELPLGENTEAFF

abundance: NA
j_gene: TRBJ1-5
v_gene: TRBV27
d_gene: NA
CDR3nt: TGTGCCAGCAGTCCCCTCGCGGGGGTCAATCAGCCCCAGCATTTT
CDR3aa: CASSPLAGVNQPQHF

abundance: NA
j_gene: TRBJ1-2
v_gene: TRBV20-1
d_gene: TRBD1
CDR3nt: TGCAGTATCCGGGACAGAGTTGGCTACACCTTC
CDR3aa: CSIRDRVGYTF

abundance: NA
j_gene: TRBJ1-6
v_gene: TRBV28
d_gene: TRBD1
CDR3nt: TGTGCCAGCAGCCCCTTCGCCTATGACAGGGAGAATTCACCCCTCCACTTT
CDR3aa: CASSPFAYDRENSPLHF

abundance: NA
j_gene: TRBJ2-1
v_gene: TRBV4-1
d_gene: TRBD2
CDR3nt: TGCGCCAGCAGCCCCAGGACTAGCGGGGAGCAGTTCTTC
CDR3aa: CASSPRTSGEQFF

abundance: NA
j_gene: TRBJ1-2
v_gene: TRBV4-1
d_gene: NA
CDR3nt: TGCGCCAGCAGCCCTCGGACAGAAGCTAACTATGGCTACACCTTC
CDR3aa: CASSPRTEANYGYTF

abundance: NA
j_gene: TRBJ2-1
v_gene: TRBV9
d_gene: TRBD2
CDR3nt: TGTGCCAGCAGCGCGGTCCCGGGACTAGCGGCCTCTCGGAATGAGCAGTTCTTC
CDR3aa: CASSAVPGLAASRNEQFF

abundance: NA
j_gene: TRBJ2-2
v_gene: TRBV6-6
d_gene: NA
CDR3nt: TGTGCCAGCAGAAGAGACACCGGGGAGCTGTTTTTT
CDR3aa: CASRRDTGELFF

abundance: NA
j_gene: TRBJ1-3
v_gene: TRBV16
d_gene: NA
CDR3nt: TGTGCCAGCAGCCGGAGTGTACCGGCGCCCCCACCTTCTGGAAACACCATATATTTT
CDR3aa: CASSRSVPAPPPSGNTIYF

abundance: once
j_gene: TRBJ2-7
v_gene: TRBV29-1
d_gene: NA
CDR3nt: TGCAGCGTTGAACCCCTCGGAGGGTACGAGCAGTACTTC
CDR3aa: CSVEPLGGYEQYF

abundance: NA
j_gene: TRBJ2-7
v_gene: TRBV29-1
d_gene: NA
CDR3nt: TGCAGCGTTGACGCAGGTTTAGGGGGTGGGAGGTTTCACGAGCAGTACTTC
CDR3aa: CSVDAGLGGGRFHEQYF